Each of the 8 T cell receptor beta chains below was sequenced from the same sample in a study of T cells in Graves' hyperthyroidism and ophthalmopathy. The source material, RNA transcripts, was used to amplify TCR beta CDR3 regions. The TCR CDR3 first-round RT-PCR relied on the HTBI primer set. MiXCR, applied by TCRdb to the multiplex PCR reads, yields one record per CDR3 protein. The table shows some 530,000 distinct CDR3 sequences, with less than 25% occurring only once. Sequencing input: blood. The origin of the receptors is a woman aged 65 to 85 with Graves' ophthalmopathy.

This clonotype was observed many times. The chain uses TRBV11-2 and TRBJ2-7, with 11 bases identical to TRBD2. The CDR3 is made up of 15 amino acids. J lost 7 bases, V lost 5 bases, and 10 bases had no gene match. Germline lookup yields CDR1 SGHAT and CDR2 FQNNGV. CDR3 loop: CASSPLSGGVGEQYF. The CDR3, as DNA: TGTGCCAGCAGCCCCCTTAGCGGGGGGGTTGGGGAGCAGTACTTC.

The J gene is TRBJ1-2, the V gene TRBV29-1; 12 bases match TRBD1. CDR1 is SQVTM and CDR2 is ANQGSEA in the germline V gene. This CDR3 spans 14 amino acids. V was clipped by 7 bases and J by 5 bases; unmatched bases: 8. The CDR3 protein is CSAGQGAEHYGYTF. DNA for the CDR3: TGCAGCGCGGGACAGGGGGCCGAACATTATGGCTACACCTTC.

The chain is built from TRBV11-2 and TRBJ2-7, with TRBD2 matching over 10 bases. From germline, CDR1 is SGHAT and CDR2 FQNNGV. Trimming removed 5 bases from V and 2 bases from J; junction bases left unmatched: 12. CDR3 length equals 17 residues. The CDR3 nucleotides read TGTGCCAGCAGCCTCTACCTGGGACTAGCGACAACCTACGAGCAGTACTTC. Protein sequence: CASSLYLGLATTYEQYF. Combining the CDR3 with reference TRBV11-2 and TRBJ2-7 gives the whole variable domain EAGVAQSPRYKIIEKRQSVAFWCNPISGHATLYWYQQILGQGPKLLIQFQNNGVVDDSQLPKDRFSAERLKGVDSTLKIQPAKLEDSAVYLCASSLYLGLATTYEQYFGPGTRLTVT.

This clonotype was detected ten times or more. The chain carries TRBV20-1 and TRBJ2-1, with 12 bases lining up with TRBD2. The CDR3 extends over 16 amino acids. In germline, CDR1 is DFQATT, CDR2 SNEGSKA (reference sequence). With V trimmed by 4 bases and J by 3 bases, 7 bases remained unmatched. In nucleotides, the CDR3 is TGCAGTGCTAATCCGGGACTAGCGGGTTTCTACAATGAGCAGTTCTTC. It is translated as CSANPGLAGFYNEQFF.

A word on this clonotype: The conserved phenylalanine or tryptophan is not found at the CDR3 terminus, so this likely reflects a read error. This sequence joins TRBV6-5 and TRBJ2-7; no definite D call. Germline lookup yields CDR1 MNHEY and CDR2 SVGAGI. The CDR3 runs 14 residues. The CDR3 region has the DNA TGTGCCAGCAGATACGAGGCTAAGGTCTACGCGCAGTACCTC. Its protein product is CASRYEAKVYAQYL.

This clonotype was counted only a few times. The V gene is TRBV30, the J gene TRBJ2-3; D not certain. CDR1 and CDR2 (germline): GTSNPN, SVGIG (reference sequence). CDR3 length equals 11 residues. V was clipped by 0 bases and J by 5 bases, with 3 bases between them. The chain's CDR3 is CAWSVRDTQYF. DNA for the CDR3: TGTGCCTGGAGTGTCAGAGATACGCAGTATTTT.

This clonotype was detected only a few times. The CDR3 reads CAWSRVSTYHEQFF. DNA of the CDR3: TGTGCCTGGAGTCGTGTCAGTACTTATCATGAGCAGTTCTTC. The chain recombines TRBV30 with TRBJ2-1; D gene uncertain. V lost 2 bases and J 8 bases, leaving 16 bases between the germline ends. The CDR3 totals 14 residues. CDR1 and CDR2 (germline): GTSNPN, SVGIG (reference sequence).

The V gene is TRBV4-1, the J gene TRBJ1-4, with a tentative D call TRBD1 (6 bases). From germline, CDR1 is MGHRA and CDR2 YSYEKL. The V gene lost 1 base and the J gene lost 8 bases, with 17 bases spanning the gap. CDR3 length: 16 residues. CDR3 in amino acids: CASSQGGGQGREKLFF. CDR3 DNA sequence: TGCGCCAGCAGCCAAGGAGGGGGGCAGGGCCGAGAAAAACTGTTTTTT.